A single T cell receptor (beta chain) is shown here with its context. Antigen specificity is unknown. The sample originates from a study of identical twins. General study results and limits: Recombination models fit unrelated individuals' TCR alpha sharing but underestimated twins'.

TCRdb reprocessed the 5' RACE reads with MiXCR, giving one entry per CDR3 protein. The sample includes roughly 350,000 distinct CDR3 sequences, about 9% seen only once; the top ten take under 10%. V lost 0 bases to trimming and J lost 3 bases, with 9 bases between them. From germline, CDR1 is LGHDT and CDR2 YNNKEL (reference sequence). The CDR3 runs to 15 residues. V usage is TRBV3-1 and J usage is TRBJ1-5; D is uncertain. The specimen sequenced was naive T cells sorted from blood. The receptor was isolated from a woman aged 45-65 years in good health. For the CDR3, the DNA is TGTGCCAGCAGCCAAGATTGGGCTCCCAATCAGCCCCAGCATTTT. Translated, it gives CASSQDWAPNQPQHF. The whole variable domain, filled in from reference TRBV3-1 and TRBJ1-5, reads DTAVSQTPKYLVTQMGNDKSIKCEQNLGHDTMYWYKQDSKKFLKIMFSYNNKELIINETVPNRFSPKSPDKAHLNLHINSLELGDSAVYFCASSQDWAPNQPQHFGDGTRLSIL.